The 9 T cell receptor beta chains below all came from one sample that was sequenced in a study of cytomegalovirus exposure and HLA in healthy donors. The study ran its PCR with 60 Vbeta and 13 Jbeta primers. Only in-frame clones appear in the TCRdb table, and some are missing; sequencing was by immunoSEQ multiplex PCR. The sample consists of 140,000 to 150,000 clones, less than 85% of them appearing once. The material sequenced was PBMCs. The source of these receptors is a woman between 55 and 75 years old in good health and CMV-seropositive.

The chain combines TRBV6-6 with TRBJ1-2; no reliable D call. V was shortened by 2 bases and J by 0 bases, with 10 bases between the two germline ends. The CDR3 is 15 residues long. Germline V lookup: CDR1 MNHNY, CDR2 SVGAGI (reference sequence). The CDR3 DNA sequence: TGTGCCAGCAGTTACGAGGCTATAGCTAACTATGGCTACACCTTC. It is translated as CASSYEAIANYGYTF.

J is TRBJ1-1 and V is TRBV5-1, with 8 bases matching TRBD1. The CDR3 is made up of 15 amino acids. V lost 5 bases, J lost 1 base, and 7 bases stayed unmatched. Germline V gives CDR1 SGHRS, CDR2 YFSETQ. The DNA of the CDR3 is TGCGCCAGCAGGAAGGGGACAGGAGAGAACACTGAAGCTTTCTTT. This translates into CASRKGTGENTEAFF.

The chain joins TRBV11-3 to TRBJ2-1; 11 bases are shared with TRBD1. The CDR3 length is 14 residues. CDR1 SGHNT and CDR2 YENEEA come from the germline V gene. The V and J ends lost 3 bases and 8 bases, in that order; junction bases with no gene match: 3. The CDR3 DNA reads TGTGCCAGCAGCTTTGGGACAGGGGGGGATGAGCAGTTCTTC. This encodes CASSFGTGGDEQFF.

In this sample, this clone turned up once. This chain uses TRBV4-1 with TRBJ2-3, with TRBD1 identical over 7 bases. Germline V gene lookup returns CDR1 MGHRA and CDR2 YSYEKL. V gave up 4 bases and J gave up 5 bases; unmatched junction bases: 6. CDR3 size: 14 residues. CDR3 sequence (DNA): TGCGCCAGCAGCCTGGACCAGGGGGTAGATACGCAGTATTTT. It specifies CASSLDQGVDTQYF.

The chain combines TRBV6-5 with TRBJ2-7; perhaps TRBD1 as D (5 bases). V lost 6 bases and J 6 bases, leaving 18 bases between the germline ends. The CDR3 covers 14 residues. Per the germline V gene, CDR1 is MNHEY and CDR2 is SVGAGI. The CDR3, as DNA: TGTGCCAGCAGGAATGGACACCGTACCCTCGAGCAGTACTTC. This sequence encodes CASRNGHRTLEQYF.

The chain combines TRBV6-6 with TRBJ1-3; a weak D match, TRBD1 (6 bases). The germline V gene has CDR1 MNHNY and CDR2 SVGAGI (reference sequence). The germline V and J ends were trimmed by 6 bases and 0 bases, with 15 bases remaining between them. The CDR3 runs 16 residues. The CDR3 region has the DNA TGTGCCAGCAGCCCTCGGGGACACCACTCTGGAAACACCATATATTTT. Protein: CASSPRGHHSGNTIYF.

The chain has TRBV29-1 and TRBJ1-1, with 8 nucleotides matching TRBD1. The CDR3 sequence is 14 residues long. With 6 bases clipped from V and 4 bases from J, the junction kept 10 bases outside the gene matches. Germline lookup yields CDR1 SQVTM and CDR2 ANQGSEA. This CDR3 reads CSVNRGQGGTEAFF. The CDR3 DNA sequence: TGCAGCGTCAACCGTGGACAGGGAGGCACTGAAGCTTTCTTT.

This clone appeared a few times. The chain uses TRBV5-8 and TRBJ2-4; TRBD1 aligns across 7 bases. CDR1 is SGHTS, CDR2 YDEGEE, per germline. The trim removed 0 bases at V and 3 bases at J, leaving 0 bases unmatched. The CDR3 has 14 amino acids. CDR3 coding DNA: TGTGCCAGCAGCTTGGGGACAGGCAAAAACATTCAGTACTTC. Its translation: CASSLGTGKNIQYF.

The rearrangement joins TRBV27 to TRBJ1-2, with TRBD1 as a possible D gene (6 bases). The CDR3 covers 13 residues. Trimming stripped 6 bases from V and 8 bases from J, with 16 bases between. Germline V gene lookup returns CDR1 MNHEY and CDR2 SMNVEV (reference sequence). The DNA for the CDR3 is TGTGCCAGCAGGTTCACAGGGCAGGGGGGCTACACCTTC. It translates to CASRFTGQGGYTF.